The 22 T cell receptor beta chains presented below share a single source sample, sequenced in a study of blood T cell repertoires in COVID-19. TCRdb's copy holds only in-frame clones and misses some; the assay was immunoSEQ multiplex PCR. The sample yields some 93,000 clones, approximately 86% seen once. Sequenced input: peripheral blood. The receptors originated from a man aged 55-75 years with acute or convalescent COVID-19.

Only one count was recorded for this clone. The chain recombines TRBV14 with TRBJ1-1; 7 bases match TRBD1. Germline lookup yields CDR1 SGHDN and CDR2 FVKESK. Trimming removed 1 base from V and 1 base from J; junction bases left unmatched: 9. The CDR3 has 17 residues. The chain's CDR3 is CASSQVVGTVGNTEAFF. CDR3 bases: TGTGCCAGCAGCCAAGTCGTAGGGACAGTTGGGAACACTGAAGCTTTCTTT.

This sequence joins TRBV29-1 and TRBJ1-1; TRBD1 is a possible D gene (6 bases). Deletions cut 5 bases from V and 7 bases from J, with 17 bases between. This CDR3 is built from 13 residues. The germline V gene encodes CDR1 SQVTM and CDR2 ANQGSEA. The CDR3 nucleotides are TGCAGCGTTAGTACAGGGTTGGGGATTGAAGCTTTCTTT. It encodes CSVSTGLGIEAFF.

This chain uses TRBV6-1 with TRBJ1-1; 7 nucleotides match TRBD1. The CDR3 contains 14 residues. Germline V lookup: CDR1 MNHNS, CDR2 SASEGT. After removal of 3 bases from V and 3 bases from J, the junction contained 4 bases not matched to a gene. The CDR3 spells CASSDRQGHTEAFF. For the CDR3, the DNA is TGTGCCAGCAGTGATCGACAGGGTCACACTGAAGCTTTCTTT.

The genes are TRBV30 and TRBJ1-2, with D perhaps TRBD1 (5 bases). V was trimmed by 3 bases and J by 5 bases, leaving 13 bases between them. The CDR3 is 13 amino acids. CDR1 is GTSNPN and CDR2 is SVGIG in the germline V gene (reference sequence). The CDR3 here is CAWRSGPGYGYTF. The CDR3 DNA is TGTGCCTGGAGATCCGGCCCAGGGTATGGCTACACCTTC.

The rearrangement joins TRBV2 to TRBJ1-2; D might be TRBD1 (6 bases). The V end was cut by 4 bases, the J end by 8 bases, with 14 bases between. Germline V CDR1 and CDR2: SNHLY, FYNNEI. CDR3 length: 13 residues. The CDR3 region is CASSGTGFVGYTF. In nucleotides, the CDR3 is TGTGCCAGCAGTGGAACAGGGTTCGTCGGCTACACCTTC.

This rearrangement joins TRBV7-2 to TRBJ2-1; 7 bases fit TRBD2. Germline CDR1 reads SGHTA; CDR2 reads FQGNSA. V gave up 5 bases and J gave up 3 bases; unmatched junction bases: 7. CDR3 length: 15 residues. CDR3: CASSLKASGYNEQFF. The CDR3 bases are TGTGCCAGCAGCCTGAAGGCTAGCGGCTACAATGAGCAGTTCTTC.

The chain has TRBV5-1 and TRBJ2-3; tentatively, D is TRBD2 (5 bases). The CDR3 has 15 residues. Trimming took 4 bases from V and 0 from J, leaving 12 bases between them. Looked up from germline, CDR1 is SGHRS and CDR2 is YFSETQ. CDR3 in amino acids: CASSEVSASTDTQYF. The CDR3 DNA reads as TGCGCCAGCAGCGAAGTTAGCGCTAGCACAGATACGCAGTATTTT.

The gene calls are TRBV5-5 and TRBJ2-7, with 8 bases that match TRBD2. The J segment lost 0 bases and the V segment lost 6 bases, leaving 17 bases of the junction unmatched. CDR1 and CDR2 from the germline V gene are SGHKS and YYEKEE (reference sequence). CDR3 length: 18 residues. Here the CDR3 reads CASTKQWSSSGRSYEQYF. In DNA, the CDR3 is TGTGCCAGCACCAAACAGTGGAGTTCTAGCGGGCGCTCCTACGAGCAGTACTTC.

This chain joins TRBV6-5 and TRBJ1-3; D is perhaps TRBD1 (5 bases). CDR1 is MNHEY, CDR2 SVGAGI, per germline. There are 15 residues in the CDR3. V dropped 7 bases and J dropped 2 bases, with 15 bases sitting between them. The CDR3 spells CASTKGQGTGNTIYF. CDR3 nucleotide sequence: TGTGCCAGCACCAAGGGCCAGGGAACTGGAAACACCATATATTTT.

This sequence joins TRBV9 and TRBJ2-5; the match to TRBD2 covers 12 bases. The trim removed 4 bases at V and 1 base at J, leaving 5 bases unmatched. Germline V gene sequence: CDR1 SGDLS, CDR2 YYNGEE. The CDR3 has 16 residues. The CDR3 DNA follows: TGTGCCAGCAGCCCACAACTAGCGGGGGGCCAAGAGACCCAGTACTTC. It yields the protein CASSPQLAGGQETQYF.

This chain joins TRBV3-1 (or the pseudogene TRBV3-2) and TRBJ1-5, with a possible D match to TRBD1 (5 bases). V dropped 0 bases and J dropped 8 bases, with 11 bases sitting between them. The CDR3 sequence is 14 residues long. In germline, CDR1 is LGHDT, CDR2 YNNKEL (reference sequence). In nucleotides, the CDR3 is TGTGCCAGCAGCCAAGATCTCCGCAGGGAGCCCCAGCATTTT. Residues: CASSQDLRREPQHF.

Concerning this clone: The junction shows a germline mismatch at one end, possibly a read error. The chain is built from TRBV2 and TRBJ1-5; 11 bases are a match to TRBD1. Germline lookup yields CDR1 SNHLY and CDR2 FYNNEI. CDR3 size: 15 residues. The CDR3 protein is CASREGQGAKQPQHF. CDR3 nucleotides: TGTGCCAGCAGGGAAGGACAGGGGGCGAAGCAGCCCCAGCATTTT.

The genes are TRBV11-2 and TRBJ1-2; 9 positions match TRBD1. CDR1 and CDR2 (germline): SGHAT, FQNNGV. V shed 5 bases, J shed 3 bases, and the junction held 13 bases outside the gene matches. This CDR3 region has 17 residues. As DNA, the CDR3 is TGTGCCAGCAGCATACTACAGGGGGCCCGCAAATACTATGGCTACACCTTC. Residues: CASSILQGARKYYGYTF. The variable domain in full, completed from reference TRBV11-2 and TRBJ1-2, reads EAGVAQSPRYKIIEKRQSVAFWCNPISGHATLYWYQQILGQGPKLLIQFQNNGVVDDSQLPKDRFSAERLKGVDSTLKIQPAKLEDSAVYLCASSILQGARKYYGYTFGSGTRLTVV.

This clone has only a few counts. The V gene is TRBV7-7, the J gene TRBJ2-5; D ambiguous. CDR3 length: 15 residues. V was trimmed by 1 base and J by 2 bases, leaving 11 bases between them. CDR1 and CDR2 (germline): SSHAT, FNYEAQ (reference sequence). CDR3: CASSLGLGSQETQYF. DNA of the CDR3: TGTGCCAGCAGCTTAGGGTTGGGCAGTCAAGAGACCCAGTACTTC.

The chain combines TRBV5-1 with TRBJ2-1, with 11 bases identical to TRBD2. CDR1 and CDR2 from the germline V gene are SGHRS and YFSETQ. V dropped 0 bases and J dropped 2; count of bases not matched to a gene: 4. This CDR3 comprises 17 residues. CDR3 nucleotide sequence: TGCGCCAGCAGCTTGGCACCGGGACTAGCGGCCTACAATGAGCAGTTCTTC. It is translated as CASSLAPGLAAYNEQFF.

V is TRBV6-2 or TRBV6-3 and J is TRBJ1-5; D not resolved. V was pared by 4 bases and J by 6 bases, with 7 bases between. This CDR3 has 12 residues. Germline loops: CDR1 MNHEY, CDR2 SVGEGT. This CDR3 is CASSWTIQPQHF. The CDR3 DNA follows: TGTGCCAGCAGTTGGACTATTCAGCCCCAGCATTTT.

V gene TRBV6-2 or TRBV6-3 combines with J gene TRBJ2-1; 15 bases match TRBD2. CDR1 is MNHEY and CDR2 is SVGEGT in the germline V gene. Unmatched junction bases numbered 6, after V lost 6 bases and J lost 9 bases. The CDR3 contains 15 residues. The CDR3 nucleotides are TGTGCCAGCAGCCAGGGACTAGCGGGGGGAGCTGAGCAGTTCTTC. This codes for CASSQGLAGGAEQFF.

The chain recombines TRBV6-2 or TRBV6-3 with TRBJ1-1, with D possibly matching TRBD1 (5 bases). With 4 bases removed from V and 1 base from J, the gap between germline ends came to 7 bases. This CDR3 region has 13 residues. The germline V gene has CDR1 MNHEY and CDR2 SVGEGT. DNA of the CDR3: TGTGCCAGCAGTTTCGGGGGGAACACTGAAGCTTTCTTT. This translates into CASSFGGNTEAFF.

The V call is TRBV14, the J call TRBJ2-7; 10 bases line up with TRBD1. Trimming cost V 0 bases and J 9 bases; bases outside gene matches: 8. Germline CDR1 and CDR2: SGHDN and FVKESK. The CDR3 runs to 15 residues. The CDR3 DNA sequence: TGTGCCAGCAGCCAAGATCTGGTAGGGACAGGGGCGCAGTACTTC. Translation: CASSQDLVGTGAQYF.

This chain connects TRBV30 to TRBJ1-2, with 7 bases identical to TRBD1. V was pared by 3 bases and J by 8 bases, with 6 bases of the junction left unmatched. CDR3 length equals 12 residues. CDR1 GTSNPN and CDR2 SVGIG come from the germline V gene (reference sequence). The CDR3 nucleotides are TGTGCCTGGAGCCGACAGGGCTTAGGCTACACCTTC. Protein sequence: CAWSRQGLGYTF.

This clone was seen only a few times. J is TRBJ1-4 and V is TRBV2, with D tentatively TRBD1 (5 bases). The germline V gene encodes CDR1 SNHLY and CDR2 FYNNEI. The CDR3 is 14 amino acids. V lost 5 bases to trimming and J lost 8 bases, with 15 bases between them. In DNA form, the CDR3 reads TGTGCCAGCAGTTATCAGGGATTTAACGAAAAACTGTTTTTT. As protein: CASSYQGFNEKLFF.

The chain carries TRBV12-5 and TRBJ2-7, with D unclear. The germline gives CDR1 LGHNT, CDR2 FRNRAP. The V end was cut by 8 bases, the J end by 3 bases, with 14 bases between. The CDR3 has 13 residues. The CDR3 nucleotides read TGTGCTAGTCAAACCGGGTTCCACTACGAGCAGTACTTC. Protein sequence: CASQTGFHYEQYF.